This T cell receptor beta chain was sequenced in a study of regulatory T cells in long-lasting Graves disease. Overall study: Positivity for TSH receptor antibodies plus over 5 years of antithyroid drugs meant persistent Graves' disease. Study-wide findings and caveats: Patients with persistent disease showed a bias toward TRBV28, TRBJ1-2 and TRBJ2-5.

The CDR3 has 14 residues. After removal of 2 bases from V and 3 bases from J, the junction contained 6 bases not matched to a gene. Germline lookup yields CDR1 SQVTM and CDR2 ANQGSEA. For TCR beta, libraries came from iRepertoire HTBI primers and Arm-PCR of CDR3 regions. MiXCR, applied by TCRdb to the multiplex PCR reads, yields one record per CDR3 protein. Here the sample spans about 660,000 distinct CDR3 sequences, about 30% being singletons. To note about this clonotype: Its specificity is not known.

The time point was: persistent/refractory GD, antithyroid drugs over 5 years with positive TRAb. After RNA was extracted from PBMCs, the TCR library was made from it. This receptor was obtained from a female donor with Graves disease. J is TRBJ1-1 and V is TRBV29-1; 7 bases map to TRBD1. This sample comprised peripheral blood mononuclear cells (PBMCs), obtained when the disease was refractory, from a patient treated with antithyroid drugs. The CDR3 loop reads CSVENPGQHTEAFF. For the CDR3, the DNA is TGCAGCGTTGAAAATCCGGGACAGCACACTGAAGCTTTCTTT.